Included here is one TCR beta chain sequence, with context. Its antigen is unidentified. Cyclophosphamide on days +3 and +4 followed busulfan-fludarabine conditioning and a marrow graft. Generated by immunoSEQ multiplex PCR, the TCRdb table keeps only in-frame clones and is missing some. The sample consists of under 50,000 clones, less than 95% of them appearing once. This specimen belongs to a study of T cells after posttransplantation cyclophosphamide. General study results and limits: Recipient CMV seropositivity and CMV reactivation strongly tracked TRB clonality. Later blood repertoires were often dominated by clones from the donor CD8+ memory compartment. Skin or GI-infiltrating T cells shared few TRB sequences with blood.

CDR3 length equals 15 residues. Germline CDR1 and CDR2: KGHSH and LQKENI. V was trimmed by 3 bases and J by 0 bases, leaving 11 bases between them. The sequences come from PBMCs, collected about 62 days after allogeneic stem cell transplant with posttransplant cyclophosphamide. The rearrangement uses TRBV18 and TRBJ1-1; the D gene is possibly TRBD1 (5 bases). This TCR was sampled from a male patient between 55 and 70 years old who received an allogeneic stem cell transplant from a related donor and was CMV-positive. These T cells may partly come from the graft donor. The DNA of the CDR3 is TGTGCCAGCTCACCGGGGCCAGGACTGAACACTGAAGCTTTCTTT. Translation: CASSPGPGLNTEAFF.